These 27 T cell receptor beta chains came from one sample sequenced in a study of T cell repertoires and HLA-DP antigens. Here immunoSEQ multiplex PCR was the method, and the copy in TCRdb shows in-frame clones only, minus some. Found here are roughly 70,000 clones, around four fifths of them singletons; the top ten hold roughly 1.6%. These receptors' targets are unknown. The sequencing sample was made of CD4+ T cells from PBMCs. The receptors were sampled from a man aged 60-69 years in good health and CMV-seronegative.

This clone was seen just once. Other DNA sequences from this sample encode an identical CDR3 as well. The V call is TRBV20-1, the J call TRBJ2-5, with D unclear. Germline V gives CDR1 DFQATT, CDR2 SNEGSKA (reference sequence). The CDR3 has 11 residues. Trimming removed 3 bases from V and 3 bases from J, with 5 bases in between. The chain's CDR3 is CSARPEETQYF. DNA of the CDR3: TGCAGTGCTAGGCCGGAAGAGACCCAGTACTTC.

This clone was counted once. This CDR3 is CASSLVGGQPTNTQYF. The CDR3, as DNA: TGTGCCAGCAGCCTGGTGGGCGGACAACCCACCAATACGCAGTATTTT. The chain recombines TRBV7-2 with TRBJ2-3, with D perhaps TRBD1 (5 bases). Deletions cut 5 bases from V and 7 bases from J, with 22 bases between. Germline assignment: CDR1 SGHTA and CDR2 FQGNSA. There are 16 residues in the CDR3.

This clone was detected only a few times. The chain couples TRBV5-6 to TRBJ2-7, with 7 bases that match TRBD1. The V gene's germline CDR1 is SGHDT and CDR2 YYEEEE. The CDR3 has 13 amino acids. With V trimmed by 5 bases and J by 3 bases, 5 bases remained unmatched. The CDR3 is CASSNRGGYEQYV. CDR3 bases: TGTGCCAGCAGTAACAGGGGCGGCTACGAGCAGTACGTC.

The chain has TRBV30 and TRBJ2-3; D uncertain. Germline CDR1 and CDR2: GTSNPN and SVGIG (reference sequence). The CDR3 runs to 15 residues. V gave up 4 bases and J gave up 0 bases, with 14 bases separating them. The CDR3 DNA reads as TGTGCCTGGACAATAGGTCCCTCTAGCACAGATACGCAGTATTTT. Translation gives CAWTIGPSSTDTQYF.

The CDR3 reads CASSPSGGQHRDTQYF. In nucleotides, the CDR3 is TGTGCCAGCAGCCCAAGTGGGGGACAACACCGCGATACGCAGTATTTT. This chain uses TRBV9 with TRBJ2-3, with a tentative D call TRBD1 (6 bases). Germline lookup yields CDR1 SGDLS and CDR2 YYNGEE. The CDR3 runs 16 residues. The germline V and J ends were trimmed by 4 bases and 6 bases, with 21 bases remaining between them.

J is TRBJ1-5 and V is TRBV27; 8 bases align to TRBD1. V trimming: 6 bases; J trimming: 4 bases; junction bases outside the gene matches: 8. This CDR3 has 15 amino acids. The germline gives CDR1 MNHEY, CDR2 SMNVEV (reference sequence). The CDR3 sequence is CASSPTWTGNQPQHF. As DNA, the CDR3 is TGTGCCAGCAGCCCTACCTGGACAGGGAATCAGCCCCAGCATTTT.

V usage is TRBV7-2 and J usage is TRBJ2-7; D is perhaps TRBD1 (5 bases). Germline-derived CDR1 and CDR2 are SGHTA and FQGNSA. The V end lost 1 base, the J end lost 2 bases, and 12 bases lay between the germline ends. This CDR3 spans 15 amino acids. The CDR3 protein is CASSLVPGQAYEQYF. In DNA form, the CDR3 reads TGTGCCAGCAGCTTAGTGCCCGGACAAGCCTACGAGCAGTACTTC.

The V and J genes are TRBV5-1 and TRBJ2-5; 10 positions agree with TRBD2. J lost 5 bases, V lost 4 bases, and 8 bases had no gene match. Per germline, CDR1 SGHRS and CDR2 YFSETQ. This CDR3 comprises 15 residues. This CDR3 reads CASSKDTSGAETQYF. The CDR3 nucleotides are TGCGCCAGCAGCAAGGACACTAGCGGGGCGGAGACCCAGTACTTC.

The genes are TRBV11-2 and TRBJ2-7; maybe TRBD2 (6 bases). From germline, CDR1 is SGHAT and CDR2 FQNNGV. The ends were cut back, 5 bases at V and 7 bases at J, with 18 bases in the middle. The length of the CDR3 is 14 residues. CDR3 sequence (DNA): TGTGCCAGCAGCACTCTAGCGCGTGGGCTTGAGCAGTACTTC. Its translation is CASSTLARGLEQYF.

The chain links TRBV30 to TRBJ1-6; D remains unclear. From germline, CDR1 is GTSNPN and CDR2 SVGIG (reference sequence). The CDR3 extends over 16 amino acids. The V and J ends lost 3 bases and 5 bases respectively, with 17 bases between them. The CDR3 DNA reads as TGTGCCTGGAGCGAAGCCTTCTACGACGATAATTCACCCCTCCACTTT. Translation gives CAWSEAFYDDNSPLHF.

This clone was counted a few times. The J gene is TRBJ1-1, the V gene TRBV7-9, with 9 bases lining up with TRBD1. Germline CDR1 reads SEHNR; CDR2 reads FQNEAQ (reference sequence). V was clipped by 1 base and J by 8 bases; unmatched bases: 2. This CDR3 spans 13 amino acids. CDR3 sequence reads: CASSLEQGAEAFF. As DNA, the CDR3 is TGTGCCAGCAGCTTAGAACAGGGGGCCGAAGCTTTCTTT.

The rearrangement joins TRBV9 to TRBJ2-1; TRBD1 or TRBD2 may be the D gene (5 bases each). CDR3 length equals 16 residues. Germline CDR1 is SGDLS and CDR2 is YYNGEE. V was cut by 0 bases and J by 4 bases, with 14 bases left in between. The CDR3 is CASSVAFGDLYNEQFF. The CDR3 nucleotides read TGTGCCAGCAGCGTAGCTTTCGGGGACCTATACAATGAGCAGTTCTTC.

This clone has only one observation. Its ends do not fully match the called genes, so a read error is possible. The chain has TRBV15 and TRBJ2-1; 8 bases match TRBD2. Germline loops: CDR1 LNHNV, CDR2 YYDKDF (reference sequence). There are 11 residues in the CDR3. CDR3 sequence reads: CATRGTSGIVF. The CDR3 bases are TGTGCCACCAGGGGGACTAGTGGAATAGTCTTC.

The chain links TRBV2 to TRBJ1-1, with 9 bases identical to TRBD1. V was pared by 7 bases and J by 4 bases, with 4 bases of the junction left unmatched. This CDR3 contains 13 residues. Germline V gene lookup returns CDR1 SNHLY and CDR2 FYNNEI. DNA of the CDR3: TGTGCCAGCAAACAGGGGGCAGGCACTGAAGCTTTCTTT. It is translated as CASKQGAGTEAFF.

CDR3 amino acids: CASSTRTNEKLFF. The CDR3 nucleotides read TGTGCCAGCAGTACCAGGACTAATGAAAAACTGTTTTTT. This rearrangement joins TRBV2 to TRBJ1-4; D is uncertain. Germline V gene data show CDR1 as SNHLY and CDR2 as FYNNEI. V was clipped by 5 bases and J by 2 bases, with 6 bases between them. This CDR3 has 13 residues.

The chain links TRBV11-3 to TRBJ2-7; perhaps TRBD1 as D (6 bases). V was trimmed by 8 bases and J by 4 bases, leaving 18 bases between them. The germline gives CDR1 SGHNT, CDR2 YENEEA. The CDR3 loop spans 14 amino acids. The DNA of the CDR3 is TGTGCCAGCTCCACCGGGGACATCCCTTACGAGCAGTACTTC. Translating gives CASSTGDIPYEQYF.

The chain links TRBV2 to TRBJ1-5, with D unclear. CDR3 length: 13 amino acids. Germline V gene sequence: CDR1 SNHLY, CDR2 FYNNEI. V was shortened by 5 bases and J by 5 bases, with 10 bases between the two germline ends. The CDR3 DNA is TGTGCCAGCAGTCCTGAGATCGATCAGCCCCAGCATTTT. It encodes CASSPEIDQPQHF.

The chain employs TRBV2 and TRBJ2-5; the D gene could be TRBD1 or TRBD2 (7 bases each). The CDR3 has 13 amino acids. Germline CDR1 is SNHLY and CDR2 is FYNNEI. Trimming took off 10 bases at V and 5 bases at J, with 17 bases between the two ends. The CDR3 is CATNRQGGETQYF. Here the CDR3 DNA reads TGTGCCACCAACAGACAGGGAGGGGAGACCCAGTACTTC.

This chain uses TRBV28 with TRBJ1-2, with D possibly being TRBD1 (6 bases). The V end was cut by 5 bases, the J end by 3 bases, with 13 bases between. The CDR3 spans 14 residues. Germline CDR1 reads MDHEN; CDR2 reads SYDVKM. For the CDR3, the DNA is TGTGCCAGCAGTCCAGGGGTTTCGGACTATGGCTACACCTTC. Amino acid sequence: CASSPGVSDYGYTF.

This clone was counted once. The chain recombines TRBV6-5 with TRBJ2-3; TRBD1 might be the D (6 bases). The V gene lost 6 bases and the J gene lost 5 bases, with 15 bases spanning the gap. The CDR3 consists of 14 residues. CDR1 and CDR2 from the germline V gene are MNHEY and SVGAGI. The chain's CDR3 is CASRRRQQGDTQYF. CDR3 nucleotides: TGTGCCAGCAGACGACGCCAACAGGGAGATACGCAGTATTTT.

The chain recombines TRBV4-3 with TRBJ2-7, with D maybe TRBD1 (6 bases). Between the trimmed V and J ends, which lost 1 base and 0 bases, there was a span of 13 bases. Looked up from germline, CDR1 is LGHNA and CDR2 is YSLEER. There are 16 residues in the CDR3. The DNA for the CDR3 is TGCGCCAGCAGCCAAGGACCCACAGGGCTCTCCTACGAGCAGTACGTC. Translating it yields CASSQGPTGLSYEQYV.

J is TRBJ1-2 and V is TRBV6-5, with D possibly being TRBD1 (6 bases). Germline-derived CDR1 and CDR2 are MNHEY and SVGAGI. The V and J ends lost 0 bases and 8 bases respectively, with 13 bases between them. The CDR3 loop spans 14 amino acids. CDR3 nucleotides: TGTGCCAGCAGTTACTCCGCGGGGGCGCAGGGCTACACCTTC. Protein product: CASSYSAGAQGYTF.

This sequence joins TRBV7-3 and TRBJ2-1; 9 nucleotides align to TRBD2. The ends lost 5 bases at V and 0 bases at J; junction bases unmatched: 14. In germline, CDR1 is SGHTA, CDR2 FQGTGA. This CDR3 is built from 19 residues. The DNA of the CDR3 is TGTGCCAGCAGCCCCGGACCCCTAGCGGGACCTATCTCCTACAATGAGCAGTTCTTC. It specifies CASSPGPLAGPISYNEQFF.

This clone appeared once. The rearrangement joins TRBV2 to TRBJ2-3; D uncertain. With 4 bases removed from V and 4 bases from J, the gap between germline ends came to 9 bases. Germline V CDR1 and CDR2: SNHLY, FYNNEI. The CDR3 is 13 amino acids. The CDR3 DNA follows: TGTGCCAGCAGTGTGAGAGCCCCAGATACGCAGTATTTT. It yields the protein CASSVRAPDTQYF.

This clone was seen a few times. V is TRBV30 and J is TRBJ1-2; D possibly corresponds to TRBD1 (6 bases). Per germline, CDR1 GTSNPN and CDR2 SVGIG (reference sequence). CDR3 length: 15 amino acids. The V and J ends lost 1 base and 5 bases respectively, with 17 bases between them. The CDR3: CAWSDLGRGGYGYTF. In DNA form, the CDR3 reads TGTGCCTGGAGTGACCTAGGCAGGGGAGGATATGGCTACACCTTC.

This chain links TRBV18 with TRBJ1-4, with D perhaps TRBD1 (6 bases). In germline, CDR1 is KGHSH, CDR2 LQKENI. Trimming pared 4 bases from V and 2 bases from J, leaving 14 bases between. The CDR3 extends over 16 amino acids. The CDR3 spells CASSQITGPTNEKLFF. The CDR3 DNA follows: TGTGCCAGCTCACAAATTACAGGGCCCACTAATGAAAAACTGTTTTTT.

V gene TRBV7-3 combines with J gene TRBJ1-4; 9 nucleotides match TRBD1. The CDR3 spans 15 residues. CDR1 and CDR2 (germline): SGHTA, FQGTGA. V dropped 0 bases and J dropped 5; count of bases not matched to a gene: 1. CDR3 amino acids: CASSLTGTGNEKLFF. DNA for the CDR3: TGTGCCAGCAGCTTAACTGGGACAGGGAATGAAAAACTGTTTTTT.